These T cell receptor beta chains were read from a single sample in a study of response to subunit inactivated influenza vaccine. TCRdb re-derived calls from the RT-PCR reads in MiXCR, one entry per CDR3 protein. This table holds over 300,000 distinct CDR3 sequences, roughly a fifth found once. The sample here was PBMCs from blood, taken less than 22 months after vaccination. All receptors derive from a man between 50 and 70 years old who received an inactivated influenza vaccine. Both conserved end residues are part of each CDR3. The D gene is left open where the match is weak. Clone size is stated in some rows and not others, as once, few, many or a class when expanded.

clone size	V gene	J gene	D gene	CDR3 DNA	CDR3 protein
.	TRBV28	TRBJ1-6	.	TGTGCCAGCAGTTTAGCAGGGGCACCCTCACCCCTCCACTTT	CASSLAGAPSPLHF
.	TRBV2	TRBJ2-2	.	TGTGCCAGCAGTGAAGCCACGTCGATCGGAAACACCGGGGAGCTGTTTTTT	CASSEATSIGNTGELFF
.	TRBV28	TRBJ1-2	TRBD1	TGTGCCAGCAGAACCACAATCCGGACAGGTCGCCTAGCTAACTATGGCTACACCTTC	CASRTTIRTGRLANYGYTF
few	TRBV7-9	TRBJ2-1	TRBD2	TGTGCCAGCAGCATAGCGGGAGGAGGTGAGCAGTTCTTC	CASSIAGGGEQFF
.	TRBV7-8	TRBJ2-2	.	TGTGCCAGCAGCTTAGGGACCCCACGCACCGGGGAGCTGTTTTTT	CASSLGTPRTGELFF
.	TRBV6-2/TRBV6-3	TRBJ2-1	TRBD1	TGTGCCAGCAGTTATCGACAGGGTTTTTACAATGAGCAGTTCTTC	CASSYRQGFYNEQFF
.	TRBV4-2	TRBJ1-4	.	TGTGCCAGCAGCCAAGATTCGGGCCTTACGGCAAGTCTGTTTTTT	CASSQDSGLTASLFF
many	TRBV2	TRBJ1-2	TRBD1	TGTGCCAGCAGTGAACAGGGGGTAGAATATAATGGCTACACCTTC	CASSEQGVEYNGYTF
.	TRBV20-1	TRBJ1-4	.	TGCAGTGCTTCCCGGACAGAAGTGGAGGAAAAACTGTTTTTT	CSASRTEVEEKLFF
few	TRBV29-1	TRBJ2-1	.	TGCAGCGAGGGGGGCAGGTCCTACAATGAGCAGTTCTTC	CSEGGRSYNEQFF
.	TRBV28	TRBJ2-2	.	TGTGCCAGCAGTTCGGGGACTCCCAACACCGGGGAGCTGTTTTTT	CASSSGTPNTGELFF
.	TRBV20-1	TRBJ1-4	.	TGCAGTGCTAGAGATCGAACAGGAGTGGAAAAACTGTTTTTT	CSARDRTGVEKLFF
.	TRBV4-2	TRBJ2-1	.	TGTGCCAGCAGCCAAGAACAGCCCGGGGGCAATGAGCAGTTCTTC	CASSQEQPGGNEQFF
few	TRBV20-1	TRBJ1-6	TRBD1	TGCAGTGCTCGGTCCGGGACAGGGAATTCACCCCTCCACTTT	CSARSGTGNSPLHF
many	TRBV28	TRBJ1-5	.	TGTGCCAGCAGCTCTCCGCCTGTGAGCAATCAGCCCCAGCATTTT	CASSSPPVSNQPQHF
many	TRBV6-5	TRBJ1-2	.	TGTGCCAGCAGTTCACACACCACGGAGAGCTATGGCTACACCTTC	CASSSHTTESYGYTF
few	TRBV12-3/TRBV12-4	TRBJ1-2	.	TGTGCCAGCAGCCCTTTCAGGGTTAGGGAGGGCTACACCTTC	CASSPFRVREGYTF
.	TRBV18	TRBJ1-2	.	TGTGCCAGCTCACCAGGACAGAGTGAACCTGCCGGCTACACCTTC	CASSPGQSEPAGYTF
.	TRBV15	TRBJ2-5	.	TGTGCCACCAGCAGAGATCGGTCCCCAGAGACCCAGTACTTC	CATSRDRSPETQYF
.	TRBV7-9	TRBJ2-1	TRBD2	TGTGCCAGCAGCGTGACTAGCGGGAGGTCCGATGAGCAGTTCTTC	CASSVTSGRSDEQFF
many	TRBV7-2	TRBJ1-1	.	TGTGCCAGCAGCTTAGAGGGCAGGTTCTACACTGAAGCTTTCTTT	CASSLEGRFYTEAFF
.	TRBV7-3	TRBJ2-3	TRBD2	TGTGCCAGCAGCCCGTCCTCTAGCGGGAGAGGGGCAGATACGCAGTATTTT	CASSPSSSGRGADTQYF
few	TRBV2	TRBJ1-5	TRBD1	TGTGCCAGCAGGCAGGGGAAGGGGGCTCAGCCCCAGCATTTT	CASRQGKGAQPQHF
few	TRBV12-3/TRBV12-4	TRBJ1-1	TRBD1	TGTGCCAGCAGTTTGTCGGGACAGATCTTAACAGGGAACACTGAAGCTTTCTTT	CASSLSGQILTGNTEAFF
.	TRBV18	TRBJ1-3	.	TGTGCCAGCTCACCTCGGGACCGCGGAACCATATATTTT	CASSPRDRGTIYF
few	TRBV6-1	TRBJ1-1	.	TGTGCCAGCACCACCGTTTTCAACACTGAAGCTTTCTTT	CASTTVFNTEAFF
.	TRBV6-5	TRBJ2-3	.	TGTGCCAGCAGTTCGGACTCTGTCACAGATACGCAGTATTTT	CASSSDSVTDTQYF
.	TRBV7-2	TRBJ2-7	TRBD1	TGTGCCAGCAGCTTAGCCGGGACAGGGTTCTCCTACGAGCAGTACTTC	CASSLAGTGFSYEQYF
few	TRBV29-1	TRBJ2-3	TRBD2	TGCAGCGTTGGGCGGGAGGGCCAAGATACGCAGTATTTT	CSVGREGQDTQYF
.	TRBV6-2/TRBV6-3	TRBJ1-1	TRBD1	TGTGCCAGCAGTTACCGACAGGGCAAGAGAGCTTCCTTT	CASSYRQGKRASF
.	TRBV7-2	TRBJ2-7	TRBD2	TGTGCCAGCAGCTTTAGCGGGAGGGCCGGGTACGAGCAGTACTTC	CASSFSGRAGYEQYF
many	TRBV6-1	TRBJ1-5	TRBD1	TGTGCCAGCAGTAAGACAGGGATCAATCAGCCCCAGCATTTT	CASSKTGINQPQHF
.	TRBV6-1	TRBJ2-1	.	TGTGCCAGCACCAGGGGGGCGGGGGGCAATGAGCAGTTCTTC	CASTRGAGGNEQFF
few	TRBV3-1	TRBJ1-6	.	TGTGCCAGCAGCCAAGGGCCACATTCACCCCTCCACTTT	CASSQGPHSPLHF
few	TRBV25-1	TRBJ1-5	.	TGTGCCAGCAGAGTATTTGGCAGGGAGGGGCAGCCCCAGCATTTT	CASRVFGREGQPQHF
few	TRBV28	TRBJ2-7	TRBD1	TGTGCCAGCAGTTTAAGATTCGACAGGGGGCTGGTAAAGAACGAGCAGTACTTC	CASSLRFDRGLVKNEQYF
.	TRBV5-1	TRBJ2-7	TRBD1	TGCGCCAGCAGCTCCCCTCCGGGACAGGGTGTTTACCACGAGCAGTACTTC	CASSSPPGQGVYHEQYF
.	TRBV6-1	TRBJ2-2	.	TGTGCCAGCAGCAGGAACGGTCTGGCCGGGGAGCTGTTTTTT	CASSRNGLAGELFF
.	TRBV7-8	TRBJ1-4	TRBD1	TGTGCCAGCAGCTCCGGACAGGGTGGTAATGAAAAACTGTTTTTT	CASSSGQGGNEKLFF
.	TRBV5-8	TRBJ1-1	.	TGTGCCAGCAGCCGGCACAGGGAAGCTTTCTTT	CASSRHREAFF
many	TRBV6-1	TRBJ2-2	.	TGTGCCAGCAGTGCGCTTGGGGAGACCGGGGAGCTGTTTTTT	CASSALGETGELFF
.	TRBV9	TRBJ2-5	TRBD2	TGTGCCAGCAGCGTAGCGAGTAGCGGGGGACCTGGGACCCAGTACTTC	CASSVASSGGPGTQYF
.	TRBV18	TRBJ2-2	.	TGTGCCAGCTCACCATCTCTTGGAAACACCGGGGAGCTGTTTTTT	CASSPSLGNTGELFF
few	TRBV4-3	TRBJ1-2	.	TGCGCCAGCAGCCAAGTGGACGGGGTTAAGGGCTACACCTTC	CASSQVDGVKGYTF
.	TRBV20-1	TRBJ2-7	TRBD1	TGCAGTGCTGAGGCAGGGGGCCTCTACGAGCAGTACTTC	CSAEAGGLYEQYF
few	TRBV20-1	TRBJ2-3	.	TGCAGTGCTTCCCGGGACATCCTCACAGATACGCAGTATTTT	CSASRDILTDTQYF
.	TRBV18	TRBJ2-3	.	TGTGCCAGCTCACCATTGGGGTTTAGCACAGATACGCAGTATTTT	CASSPLGFSTDTQYF
.	TRBV4-2	TRBJ1-4	.	TGTGCCAGCAGCCAAGGACGGGGCGATAGACAAAAACTGTTTTTT	CASSQGRGDRQKLFF
few	TRBV10-3	TRBJ2-7	TRBD2	TGTGCCACCAAGAGGCTAGCGGGGCCCTCCTACGAGCAGTACTTC	CATKRLAGPSYEQYF
.	TRBV14	TRBJ2-1	TRBD1	TGTGCCAGCAGCCCCCGGGACAGGCGATATTACAATGAGCAGTTCTTC	CASSPRDRRYYNEQFF
.	TRBV6-2/TRBV6-3	TRBJ2-3	TRBD2	TGTGCCAGCGGACTAGCGGGGGGCCATACGCAGTATTTT	CASGLAGGHTQYF
once	TRBV24-1	TRBJ1-2	.	TGTGCCACCAGTGATTACAGGGTAGCCTATGGCTACACCTTC	CATSDYRVAYGYTF
few	TRBV7-2	TRBJ2-5	TRBD2	TGTGCCAGCAGCTTATCCGGACTAGCGGGAGTTTTAGAGACCCAGTACTTC	CASSLSGLAGVLETQYF
few	TRBV7-8	TRBJ2-4	.	TGTGCCAGCAGCCCGATGGGCAGCCTTAGCCGAAACATTCAGTACTTC	CASSPMGSLSRNIQYF
few	TRBV9	TRBJ2-3	TRBD1	TGTGCCAGCAACCAGGGGGCTCTGGCAGATACGCAGTATTTT	CASNQGALADTQYF
.	TRBV5-1	TRBJ2-7	.	TGCGCCAGCAGCTTGCAAACAGGGCGTGAGCAGTACTTC	CASSLQTGREQYF
.	TRBV5-1	TRBJ2-3	.	TGCGCCAGCAGCTTTGGACACCCAACTTCCACAGATACGCAGTATTTT	CASSFGHPTSTDTQYF
.	TRBV20-1	TRBJ1-2	TRBD1	TGCAGTGCCAGCGGACAGGGCGTCGACTATGGCTACACCTTC	CSASGQGVDYGYTF
.	TRBV28	TRBJ2-5	.	TGTGCCAGCAGTTTTGGGGGTAGGCGGACCCAAGAGACCCAGTACTTC	CASSFGGRRTQETQYF